The source of this T cell receptor (beta chain) is a study of blood T cell repertoires in COVID-19 (dated by TCRdb to between 2020 and 2021). Concerning the study at large: Samples from collaborators originated in the United States, Italy and Spain and spanned both the acute and convalescent phases of COVID-19. The samples were drawn from the first 160 participants of the ongoing ImmuneRACE study and from 950 to 1,500 subjects provided by 6 global collaborators. The prospective study material was composed of cDNA or gDNA derived from T cells, B-cell-depleted T cells, or PBMCs. The sample metadata nearly always contained a de-identified subject ID, COVID-19 status, age in years and sex. The repertoires were released in a freely available public database meant as a resource for research on the immune response to SARS-CoV-2. Subjects who had been exposed to COVID-19, were actively infected with it, or had recovered from it provided the deeply sampled blood TCRbeta repertoires that made up the dataset. Where available, HLA class I and class II types were obtained from metadata supplied by the sample provider rather than from assay-based typing. Here is what the overall study found, with its caveats: The quantity of clinical and demographic metadata differed by source and by participant and was supplied without curation.

TCRbeta CDR3 regions were amplified from genomic DNA using the immunoSEQ Assay, a bias-controlled multiplex PCR. On the authors' methods: The number of nucleated cells in each sample was estimated by amplification of reference gene primers within the assay. Sequence reads were collapsed and filtered to measure the absolute abundance of every unique TCRbeta CDR3 rearrangement. For each sample, productive Simpson clonality was calculated as the square root of Simpson's diversity index over productive rearrangements. Not all clones reach the TCRdb copy of this immuneACCESS table, which keeps in-frame sequences only. Checked studies attribute under half of the gap to unresolved V genes and leave the rest unexplained. V and J calls and clone size are copied from that table; D and trimming were computed from the DNA. The sample table holds fewer than 250,000 clones, of which around four fifths were seen once. Clones ranked in the top ten supply around 20% of the sample.

Reading from cysteine to phenylalanine, the CDR3 counts 17 amino acids. Only CDR3 DNA is held: 51 bases, read in frame from base 1. Trimmed from V: 0 bases; trimmed from J: 9 bases; junction bases lacking a gene match: 15. In the germline V gene (reference sequence), CDR1 corresponds to SGHKS and CDR2 to YYEKEE. As concerns this clone: Its cognate antigen has yet to be identified. No much larger clone is present one base from it, and per-base qualities are unavailable.

The collaborating institutions used their own protocols to collect whole blood in K2EDTA tubes. For TCRbeta analysis, collaborators shipped samples in one of three forms: frozen whole blood, isolated PBMCs, or DNA extracted from either of those sample types. Input material: peripheral blood. The sequence derives from a young man with active or convalescent COVID-19. The receptor chain draws on TRBV5-5 and TRBJ2-1, with TRBD2 identical over 7 junction bases. The CDR3 region reads CASSLDWASGRVGEQFF. The nucleotide sequence reads as follows: TGTGCCAGCAGCTTGGACTGGGCTAGCGGACGTGTCGGTGAGCAGTTCTTC.